The present T cell receptor beta chain was sequenced within a study of blood T cell repertoires in COVID-19. Across the study: Samples representing acute and convalescent COVID-19 were sourced from the United States, Italy and Spain. From T cells, B-cell-depleted T cells, or PBMCs came the material, which was cDNA or gDNA.

Source study methods: Reference gene primer amplification yielded estimated nucleated cell counts. The repertoire was sequenced with immunoSEQ multiplex PCR; TCRdb's copy has only in-frame clones and lacks some. The V and J calls and the clone size are those of that table, but D and trimming were determined from the DNA. The sample consists of some 80,000 clones, approximately 85% of them appearing once. V was cut by 0 bases and J by 8 bases, with 17 bases left in between. The germline V gene encodes CDR1 WNHNN and CDR2 SYGVQD (reference sequence). The CDR3 extends over 16 amino acids. This clone was counted at least ten times. Seattle researchers signed up patients amid active infection and tracked them longitudinally.

V and J are TRBV10-1 and TRBJ2-1, with D perhaps TRBD2 (7 bases). The receptor was derived from a man aged 60 to 69 with COVID-19, enrolled during active disease. The specimen was peripheral blood. This CDR3 is CASSESGRGKRDEQFF. CDR3 DNA sequence: TGCGCCAGCAGTGAGTCGGGGAGGGGGAAGAGGGATGAGCAGTTCTTC.